This T cell receptor beta chain comes out of a study of blood T cell repertoires in COVID-19. For the study at large: Acute-phase and convalescent COVID-19 samples originated in the United States, Italy and Spain. Sample material is recorded as cDNA or gDNA derived from T cells, B-cell-depleted T cells, or PBMCs.

Some clones are missing from TCRdb's copy, which holds only in-frame ones; the method was immunoSEQ multiplex PCR. This table holds fewer than 350,000 clones, roughly nine tenths found once. Participants' own reports of clinical history determined their cohort assignment. Recovered status in Cohort 3 required two negative PCRs, clearance, or symptom resolution. The CDR3 loop spans 13 amino acids. After removal of 4 bases from V and 4 bases from J, the junction contained 1 base not matched to a gene. Germline CDR1 LGHDT, CDR2 YNNKEL (reference sequence). The V call is TRBV3-1 (or the pseudogene TRBV3-2), the J call TRBJ1-2, with TRBD1 identical over 9 bases. The sample consisted of PBMCs or T cells enriched from blood (not recorded which). The receptor comes from a woman aged 40 to 50 who had recovered from COVID-19. This CDR3 is CASSLDRGYGYTF. Here the CDR3 DNA reads TGTGCCAGCAGCCTGGACAGGGGCTATGGCTACACCTTC.